The sequence of this TCR beta chain was determined in a study of T cells in Graves' hyperthyroidism and ophthalmopathy. This CDR3 is 13 amino acids long. CDR1 and CDR2 (germline): MNHEY, SVGAGI. The germline V and J ends were trimmed by 7 bases and 2 bases, with 12 bases remaining between them. TCR beta CDR3 regions were amplified from RNA. With the HTBI primer set, the TCR CDR3 went through a first round of RT-PCR. TCRdb re-derived calls from the multiplex PCR reads in MiXCR, one entry per CDR3 protein. Of about 610,000 distinct CDR3 sequences in the sample, around 15% were seen once. This clonotype was picked up many times. Individuals with ophthalmopathy presented a Clinical Activity Score of at least 3, a NOSPECS grade of at least 4 and a duration under 3 months.

The TCR originated in a woman aged 35 to 49 with Graves' ophthalmopathy. The source material was blood. J is TRBJ2-7 and V is TRBV6-5; perhaps TRBD1 as D (6 bases). The CDR3 here is CASKKQGAYEQYF. CDR3 in DNA: TGTGCCAGCAAAAAACAGGGCGCCTACGAGCAGTACTTC.